The rows below give T cell receptor beta chains drawn from one sample of a study of breast tumors, draining lymph nodes, adjacent tissues. From the multiplex PCR reads, TCRdb called clonotypes with MiXCR, one entry per CDR3 protein. The top ten clones hold about 3.7% of a sample with approximately 180,000 distinct CDR3 sequences, about 34% of them seen once. Specimen: axillary lymph node tissue. The receptors stem from a female donor with breast cancer. Some clones in this sample may be carry-over from other donors' samples. The CDR3 runs from the conserved cysteine through the conserved F or W. D genes are given only for firm matches. Clone size is stated in some rows and not others, as once, few, many or a class when expanded.

clone_size: many
j_call: TRBJ2-7
d_call: .
v_call: TRBV5-1
cdr3_aa: CASSLGGDRLKYF
cdr3_nt: TGCGCCAGCAGCTTGGGCGGTGACAGGTTAAAGTACTTC

clone_size: few
j_call: TRBJ2-2
d_call: TRBD2
v_call: TRBV27
cdr3_aa: CASSSPGLAGPNTGELFF
cdr3_nt: TGTGCCAGCAGTTCCCCGGGACTAGCGGGACCGAACACCGGGGAGCTGTTTTTT

clone_size: many
j_call: TRBJ2-1
d_call: .
v_call: TRBV15
cdr3_aa: CATSRSYSYEQFF
cdr3_nt: TGTGCCACCAGCAGAAGTTATAGCTATGAGCAGTTCTTC

clone_size: many
j_call: TRBJ2-1
d_call: .
v_call: TRBV13
cdr3_aa: CASSRGDSSYNEQFF
cdr3_nt: TGTGCCAGCAGCCGCGGGGACAGCTCCTACAATGAGCAGTTCTTC

clone_size: once
j_call: TRBJ1-1
d_call: .
v_call: TRBV7-9
cdr3_aa: CASSSGAARRAFF
cdr3_nt: TGTGCCAGCAGCTCCGGCGCGGCCCGGAGGGCTTTCTTT

clone_size: many
j_call: TRBJ2-2
d_call: .
v_call: TRBV7-3
cdr3_aa: CASSLIGTVFTGELFF
cdr3_nt: TGTGCCAGCAGCTTAATAGGGACGGTATTCACCGGGGAGCTGTTTTTT

clone_size: .
j_call: TRBJ1-4
d_call: .
v_call: TRBV7-9
cdr3_aa: CASTRANEKLFF
cdr3_nt: TGTGCCAGCACGCGGGCGAATGAAAAACTGTTTTTT

clone_size: few
j_call: TRBJ1-1
d_call: .
v_call: TRBV19
cdr3_aa: CASSIGVTEAFF
cdr3_nt: TGTGCCAGTAGTATAGGGGTCACTGAAGCTTTCTTT

clone_size: many
j_call: TRBJ1-4
d_call: TRBD1
v_call: TRBV25-1
cdr3_aa: CASSEYRGQTNEKLFF
cdr3_nt: TGTGCCAGCAGTGAATATCGGGGACAGACTAATGAAAAACTGTTTTTT

clone_size: many
j_call: TRBJ1-5
d_call: .
v_call: TRBV19
cdr3_aa: CASRVVGANQPQHF
cdr3_nt: TGTGCCAGTAGGGTAGTCGGGGCAAATCAGCCCCAGCATTTT

clone_size: many
j_call: TRBJ2-2
d_call: .
v_call: TRBV24-1
cdr3_aa: CATSGLTGRDTGELFF
cdr3_nt: TGTGCCACCAGTGGCCTGACAGGGAGGGACACCGGGGAGCTGTTTTTT

clone_size: many
j_call: TRBJ2-7
d_call: .
v_call: TRBV14
cdr3_aa: CASSQVGRQYF
cdr3_nt: TGTGCCAGCAGCCAAGTGGGGCGGCAGTACTTC

clone_size: .
j_call: TRBJ2-2
d_call: .
v_call: TRBV2
cdr3_aa: CASGETGQNAGELFF
cdr3_nt: TGTGCCAGCGGTGAAACAGGACAAAACGCCGGGGAGCTGTTTTTT

clone_size: many
j_call: TRBJ1-3
d_call: .
v_call: TRBV6-5
cdr3_aa: CASSYSEAGAGNTIYF
cdr3_nt: TGTGCCAGCAGTTACTCAGAGGCTGGGGCTGGAAACACCATATATTTT

clone_size: once
j_call: TRBJ1-1
d_call: TRBD1
v_call: TRBV6-7
cdr3_aa: CAGGQGYTEAFF
cdr3_nt: TGTGCCGGTGGACAGGGCTACACTGAAGCTTTCTTT

clone_size: many
j_call: TRBJ2-5
d_call: .
v_call: TRBV2
cdr3_aa: CASSPSRGSGAETQYF
cdr3_nt: TGTGCCAGCAGCCCCTCGAGAGGTTCTGGGGCCGAGACCCAGTACTTC

clone_size: many
j_call: TRBJ2-1
d_call: .
v_call: TRBV4-1
cdr3_aa: CASSQDSRDNEQFF
cdr3_nt: TGCGCCAGCAGCCAAGATAGTCGGGACAATGAGCAGTTCTTC

clone_size: once
j_call: TRBJ1-5
d_call: .
v_call: TRBV11-3
cdr3_aa: CASGRSIFPDTQHF
cdr3_nt: TGTGCCAGCGGCCGATCCATTTTCCCAGATACGCAGCATTTT

clone_size: many
j_call: TRBJ2-3
d_call: .
v_call: TRBV4-3
cdr3_aa: CASSASQREYTQYF
cdr3_nt: TGCGCCAGCAGCGCATCACAAAGGGAATATACGCAGTATTTT

clone_size: many
j_call: TRBJ2-7
d_call: .
v_call: TRBV7-2
cdr3_aa: CASSLEDSQEQYF
cdr3_nt: TGTGCCAGCAGCTTGGAGGATAGTCAGGAGCAGTACTTC

clone_size: once
j_call: TRBJ2-2
d_call: .
v_call: TRBV5-1
cdr3_aa: CAGRGTPITGELFF
cdr3_nt: TGCGCTGGGCGAGGGACTCCGATCACCGGCGAGCTGTTTTTT

clone_size: .
j_call: TRBJ1-1
d_call: .
v_call: TRBV19
cdr3_aa: CASTKRGVSTEAFF
cdr3_nt: TGTGCCAGTACCAAAAGGGGTGTGAGCACTGAAGCTTTCTTT

clone_size: .
j_call: TRBJ2-1
d_call: .
v_call: TRBV7-6
cdr3_aa: CASSLGTAYNEQFF
cdr3_nt: TGTGCCAGCAGCCTCGGGACTGCCTACAATGAGCAGTTCTTC

clone_size: few
j_call: TRBJ2-7
d_call: TRBD2
v_call: TRBV28
cdr3_aa: CASSSEAKREISYEQYF
cdr3_nt: TGTGCCAGCAGTTCTGAGGCCAAGCGGGAGATCTCCTACGAGCAGTACTTC

clone_size: .
j_call: TRBJ2-1
d_call: .
v_call: TRBV6-6
cdr3_aa: CATRRVSYNEQFF
cdr3_nt: TGTGCCACCCGGCGGGTCTCCTACAATGAGCAGTTCTTC

clone_size: .
j_call: TRBJ2-3
d_call: .
v_call: TRBV14
cdr3_aa: CHSSQDRPDTQYF
cdr3_nt: TGTCACAGCAGCCAAGATCGGCCAGATACGCAGTATTTT

clone_size: many
j_call: TRBJ2-3
d_call: .
v_call: TRBV5-1
cdr3_aa: CASSLAAGGVGTDTQYF
cdr3_nt: TGCGCCAGCAGCTTGGCAGCTGGTGGGGTGGGGACAGATACGCAGTATTTT

clone_size: .
j_call: TRBJ1-2
d_call: .
v_call: TRBV2
cdr3_aa: CASHREETQYGYTF
cdr3_nt: TGTGCCAGCCACAGAGAAGAGACCCAGTACGGCTACACCTTC

clone_size: many
j_call: TRBJ2-5
d_call: TRBD2
v_call: TRBV7-3
cdr3_aa: CASSSGLAGQETQYF
cdr3_nt: TGTGCCAGCAGCTCTGGACTAGCGGGGCAAGAGACCCAGTACTTC

clone_size: many
j_call: TRBJ2-7
d_call: .
v_call: TRBV14
cdr3_aa: CASSQVRGLSYEQYF
cdr3_nt: TGTGCCAGCAGCCAAGTTAGAGGGCTCTCCTACGAGCAGTACTTC

clone_size: many
j_call: TRBJ2-1
d_call: .
v_call: TRBV20-1
cdr3_aa: CTLNSGQYNEQFF
cdr3_nt: TGCACCCTCAACTCCGGGCAGTACAATGAGCAGTTCTTC

clone_size: few
j_call: TRBJ2-5
d_call: TRBD1
v_call: TRBV3-1
cdr3_aa: CASNNDRGPPEYF
cdr3_nt: TGTGCCAGCAACAATGACAGGGGGCCGCCCGAGTACTTC

clone_size: .
j_call: TRBJ1-5
d_call: .
v_call: TRBV5-1
cdr3_aa: CASSRGRPKDQETQHF
cdr3_nt: TGCGCCAGCAGCCGTGGGCGGCCCAAGGACCAAGAGACCCAGCATTTT

clone_size: many
j_call: TRBJ2-7
d_call: TRBD2
v_call: TRBV6-5
cdr3_aa: CASSYSLAGSYEQYF
cdr3_nt: TGTGCCAGCAGTTACTCGCTAGCGGGAAGTTACGAGCAGTACTTC

clone_size: .
j_call: TRBJ2-5
d_call: .
v_call: TRBV18
cdr3_aa: CASSPAGSGKETQYF
cdr3_nt: TGTGCCAGCTCACCGGCAGGGTCTGGAAAAGAGACCCAGTACTTC

clone_size: .
j_call: TRBJ2-2
d_call: TRBD2
v_call: TRBV14
cdr3_aa: CASSQRAGSLGTGELFF
cdr3_nt: TGTGCCAGCAGCCAAAGAGCGGGGTCCTTAGGTACCGGGGAGCTGTTTTTT

clone_size: many
j_call: TRBJ2-3
d_call: .
v_call: TRBV5-6
cdr3_aa: CASSLGTAPFTDTQYF
cdr3_nt: TGTGCCAGCAGCTTGGGGACAGCCCCGTTCACAGATACGCAGTATTTT

clone_size: many
j_call: TRBJ2-5
d_call: .
v_call: TRBV7-9
cdr3_aa: CASSYEADRETQYF
cdr3_nt: TGTGCCAGCAGTTACGAGGCCGACCGGGAGACCCAGTACTTC

clone_size: .
j_call: TRBJ1-2
d_call: .
v_call: TRBV7-3
cdr3_aa: CASSPRGGGMVRGADSPGNGYTF
cdr3_nt: TGTGCCAGCAGCCCTCGCGGCGGGGGAATGGTCCGGGGAGCTGACTCCCCCGGCAATGGCTACACCTTC

clone_size: many
j_call: TRBJ2-5
d_call: .
v_call: TRBV27
cdr3_aa: CASSPWARETQYF
cdr3_nt: TGTGCCAGCAGTCCCTGGGCCCGGGAGACCCAGTACTTC

clone_size: .
j_call: TRBJ1-6
d_call: .
v_call: TRBV20-1
cdr3_aa: CSASTPLHF
cdr3_nt: TGCAGTGCTAGTACACCCCTCCACTTT

clone_size: many
j_call: TRBJ1-2
d_call: .
v_call: TRBV20-1
cdr3_aa: CTVLPRETDGYTF
cdr3_nt: TGCACCGTACTGCCCAGGGAAACGGATGGCTACACCTTC

clone_size: .
j_call: TRBJ1-6
d_call: .
v_call: TRBV20-1
cdr3_aa: CSARAGQDTPLHF
cdr3_nt: TGCAGTGCTAGAGCGGGGCAGGATACACCCCTCCACTTT

clone_size: many
j_call: TRBJ2-7
d_call: .
v_call: TRBV18
cdr3_aa: CASSPRQSIGRDEQYF
cdr3_nt: TGTGCCAGCTCACCACGACAGAGTATAGGTCGCGACGAGCAGTACTTC

clone_size: .
j_call: TRBJ1-2
d_call: .
v_call: TRBV20-1
cdr3_aa: CSVRPGTNLNGYTF
cdr3_nt: TGCAGTGTACGACCAGGGACGAATTTAAATGGCTACACCTTC

clone_size: many
j_call: TRBJ2-5
d_call: TRBD2
v_call: TRBV6-5
cdr3_aa: CASRVAGAQETQYF
cdr3_nt: TGTGCCAGCAGGGTAGCGGGGGCTCAAGAGACCCAGTACTTC

clone_size: many
j_call: TRBJ2-1
d_call: .
v_call: TRBV9
cdr3_aa: CASSRRQGYEQFF
cdr3_nt: TGTGCCAGCAGCCGCCGTCAGGGCTATGAGCAGTTCTTC

clone_size: many
j_call: TRBJ2-6
d_call: .
v_call: TRBV7-2
cdr3_aa: CASSYLGGSGANVLTF
cdr3_nt: TGTGCCAGCAGCTACCTCGGGGGCTCTGGGGCCAACGTCCTGACTTTC